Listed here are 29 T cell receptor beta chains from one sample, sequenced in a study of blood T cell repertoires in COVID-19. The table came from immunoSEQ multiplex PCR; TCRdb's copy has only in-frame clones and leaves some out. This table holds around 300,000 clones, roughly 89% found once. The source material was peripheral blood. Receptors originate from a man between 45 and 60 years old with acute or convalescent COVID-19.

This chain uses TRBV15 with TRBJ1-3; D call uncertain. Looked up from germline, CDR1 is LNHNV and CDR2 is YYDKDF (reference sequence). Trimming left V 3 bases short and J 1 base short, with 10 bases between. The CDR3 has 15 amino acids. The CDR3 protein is CATSRAALSGNTIYF. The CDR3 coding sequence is TGTGCCACCAGCAGGGCTGCTCTTTCTGGAAACACCATATATTTT.

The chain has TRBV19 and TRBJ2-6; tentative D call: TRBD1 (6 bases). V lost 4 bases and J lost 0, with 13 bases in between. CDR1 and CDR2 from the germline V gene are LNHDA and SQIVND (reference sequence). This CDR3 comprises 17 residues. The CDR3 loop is CASSTGTPLSGANVLTF. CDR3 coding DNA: TGTGCCAGTAGTACCGGGACACCGCTCTCTGGGGCCAACGTCCTGACTTTC.

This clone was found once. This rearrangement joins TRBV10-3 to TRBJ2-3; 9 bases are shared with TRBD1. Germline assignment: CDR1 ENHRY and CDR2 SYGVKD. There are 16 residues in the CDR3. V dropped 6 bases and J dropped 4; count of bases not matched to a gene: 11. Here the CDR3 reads CAISAAGTGLADTQYF. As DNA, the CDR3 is TGTGCCATCAGCGCGGCCGGGACAGGGTTGGCAGATACGCAGTATTTT.

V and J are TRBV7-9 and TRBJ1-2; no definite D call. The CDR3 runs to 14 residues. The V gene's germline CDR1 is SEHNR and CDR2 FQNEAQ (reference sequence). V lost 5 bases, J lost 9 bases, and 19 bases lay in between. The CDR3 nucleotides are TGTGCCAGCAGCCCCCAAACGGGAGGGATGAGCTACACCTTC. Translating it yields CASSPQTGGMSYTF.

Here the CDR3 DNA reads TGTGCCAGCAGTACTTCCCCGGGACAATTTAACACCGGGGAGCTGTTTTTT. Protein product: CASSTSPGQFNTGELFF. The rearrangement links TRBV6-4 to TRBJ2-2, with D perhaps TRBD1 (6 bases). Trimming cost V 5 bases and J 2 bases, with 18 bases left between them. The CDR3 is 17 amino acids. Germline V CDR1 and CDR2: MRHNA, SNTAGT.

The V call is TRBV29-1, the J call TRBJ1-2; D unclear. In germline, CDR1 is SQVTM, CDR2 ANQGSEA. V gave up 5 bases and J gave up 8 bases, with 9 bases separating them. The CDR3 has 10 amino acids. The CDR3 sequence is CSVRVDGYTF. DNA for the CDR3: TGCAGCGTTCGGGTAGACGGCTACACCTTC.

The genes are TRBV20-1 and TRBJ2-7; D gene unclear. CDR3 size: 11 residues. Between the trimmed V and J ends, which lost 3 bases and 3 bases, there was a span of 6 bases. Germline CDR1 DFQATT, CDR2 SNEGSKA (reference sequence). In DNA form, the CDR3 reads TGCAGTGCTAGGCTAGTCTACGAGCAGTACTTC. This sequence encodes CSARLVYEQYF.

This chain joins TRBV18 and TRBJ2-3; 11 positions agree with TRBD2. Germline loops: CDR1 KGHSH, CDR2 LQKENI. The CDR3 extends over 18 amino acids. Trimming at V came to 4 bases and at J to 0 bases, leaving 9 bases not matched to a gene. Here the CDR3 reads CASSLVGTSGQSTDTQYF. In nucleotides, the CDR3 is TGTGCCAGCTCACTAGTCGGGACTAGCGGCCAGAGCACAGATACGCAGTATTTT. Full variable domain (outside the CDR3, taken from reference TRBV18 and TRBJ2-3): NAGVMQNPRHLVRRRGQEARLRCSPMKGHSHVYWYRQLPEEGLKFMVYLQKENIIDESGMPKERFSAEFPKEGPSILRIQQVVRGDSAAYFCASSLVGTSGQSTDTQYFGPGTRLTVL.

The CDR3 DNA is TGTGCCAGCAGCTTAGGGCCCAGGACTGAAGCTTTCTTT. Encoded protein: CASSLGPRTEAFF. The V gene is TRBV7-6, the J gene TRBJ1-1; D remains ambiguous. CDR1 is SGHVS, CDR2 FNYEAQ, per germline. V lost 1 base, J lost 5 bases, and 8 bases lay in between. This CDR3 spans 13 amino acids.

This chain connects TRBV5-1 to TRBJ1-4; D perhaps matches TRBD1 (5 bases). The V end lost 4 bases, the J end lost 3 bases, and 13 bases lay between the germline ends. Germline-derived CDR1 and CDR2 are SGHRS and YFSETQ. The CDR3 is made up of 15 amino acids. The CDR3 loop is CASSTETDPNEKLFF. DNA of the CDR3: TGCGCCAGCAGCACCGAGACAGATCCTAATGAAAAACTGTTTTTT.

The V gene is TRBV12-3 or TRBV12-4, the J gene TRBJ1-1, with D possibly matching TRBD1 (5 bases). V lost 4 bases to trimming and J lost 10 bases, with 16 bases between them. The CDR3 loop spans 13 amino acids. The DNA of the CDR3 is TGTGCCAGCAGTTCCAGTGGGGCCCCCGGAGCTTTCTTT. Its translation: CASSSSGAPGAFF.

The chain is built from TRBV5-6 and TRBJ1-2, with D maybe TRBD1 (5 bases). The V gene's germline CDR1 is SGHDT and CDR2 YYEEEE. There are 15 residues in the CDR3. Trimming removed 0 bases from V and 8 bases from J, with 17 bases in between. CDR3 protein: CASSLGGRDLGGYTF. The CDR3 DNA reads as TGTGCCAGCAGCTTGGGGGGCCGGGACTTAGGAGGCTACACCTTC.

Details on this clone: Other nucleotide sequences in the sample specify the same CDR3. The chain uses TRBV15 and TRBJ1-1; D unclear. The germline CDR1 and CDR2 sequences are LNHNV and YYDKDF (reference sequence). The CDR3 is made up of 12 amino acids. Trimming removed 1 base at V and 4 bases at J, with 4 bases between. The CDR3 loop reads CATSRAGTEAFF. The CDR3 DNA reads TGTGCCACCAGCAGAGCGGGCACTGAAGCTTTCTTT.

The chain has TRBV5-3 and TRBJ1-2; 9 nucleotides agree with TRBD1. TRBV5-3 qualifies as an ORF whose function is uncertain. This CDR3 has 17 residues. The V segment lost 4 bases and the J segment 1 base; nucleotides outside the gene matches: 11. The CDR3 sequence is CARSKGQGCFLNYGYTF. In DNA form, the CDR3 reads TGTGCCAGAAGCAAGGGACAGGGCTGTTTCCTTAACTATGGCTACACCTTC.

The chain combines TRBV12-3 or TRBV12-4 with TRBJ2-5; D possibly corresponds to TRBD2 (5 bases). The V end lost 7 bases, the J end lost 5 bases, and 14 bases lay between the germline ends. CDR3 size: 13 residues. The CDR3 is CASTTGNRETQYF. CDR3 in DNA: TGTGCCAGCACCACGGGGAACCGGGAGACCCAGTACTTC.

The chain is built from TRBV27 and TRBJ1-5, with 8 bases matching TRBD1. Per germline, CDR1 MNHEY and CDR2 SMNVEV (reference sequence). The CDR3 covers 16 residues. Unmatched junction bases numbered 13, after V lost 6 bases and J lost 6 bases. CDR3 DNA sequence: TGTGCCAGCAGCAAAAGAGACAGGGGCTCCAGTCAGCCCCAGCATTTT. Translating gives CASSKRDRGSSQPQHF.

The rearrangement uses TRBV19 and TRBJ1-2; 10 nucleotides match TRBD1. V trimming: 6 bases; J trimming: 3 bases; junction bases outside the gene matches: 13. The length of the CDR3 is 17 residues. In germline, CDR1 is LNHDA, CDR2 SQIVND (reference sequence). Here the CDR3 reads CASRPKSHGTGDYGYTF. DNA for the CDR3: TGTGCCAGTAGGCCCAAATCCCACGGGACAGGGGACTATGGCTACACCTTC.

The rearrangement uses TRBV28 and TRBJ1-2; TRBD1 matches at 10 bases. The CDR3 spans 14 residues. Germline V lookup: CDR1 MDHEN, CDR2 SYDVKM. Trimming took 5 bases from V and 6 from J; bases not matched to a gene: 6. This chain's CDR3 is CASSPGTGAHGYTF. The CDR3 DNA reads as TGTGCCAGCAGTCCAGGGACAGGGGCGCATGGCTACACCTTC.

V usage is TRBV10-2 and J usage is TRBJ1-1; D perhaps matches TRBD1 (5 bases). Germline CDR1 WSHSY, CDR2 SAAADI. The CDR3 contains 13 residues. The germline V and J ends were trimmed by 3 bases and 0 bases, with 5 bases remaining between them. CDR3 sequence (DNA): TGCGCCAGCAGTGACAGGGTGAACACTGAAGCTTTCTTT. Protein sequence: CASSDRVNTEAFF.

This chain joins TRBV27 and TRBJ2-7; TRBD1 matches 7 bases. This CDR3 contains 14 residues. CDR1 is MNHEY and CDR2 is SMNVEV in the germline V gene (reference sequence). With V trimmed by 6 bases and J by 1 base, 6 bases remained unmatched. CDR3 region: CASRTGTASYEQYF. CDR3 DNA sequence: TGTGCCAGCAGGACCGGGACAGCTTCCTACGAGCAGTACTTC.

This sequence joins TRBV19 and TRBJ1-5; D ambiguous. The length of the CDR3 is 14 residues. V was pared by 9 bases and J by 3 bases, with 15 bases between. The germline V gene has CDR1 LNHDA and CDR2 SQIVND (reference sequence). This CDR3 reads CASSSEAYNQPQHF. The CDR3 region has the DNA TGTGCCAGCTCATCGGAGGCATACAATCAGCCCCAGCATTTT.

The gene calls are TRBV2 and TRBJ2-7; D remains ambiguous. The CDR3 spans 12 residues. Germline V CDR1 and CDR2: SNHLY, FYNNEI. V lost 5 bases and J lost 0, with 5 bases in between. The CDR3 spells CASSQVSYEQYF. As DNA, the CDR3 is TGTGCCAGCAGTCAGGTCTCCTACGAGCAGTACTTC. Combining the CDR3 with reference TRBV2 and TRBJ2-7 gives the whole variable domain EPEVTQTPSHQVTQMGQEVILRCVPISNHLYFYWYRQILGQKVEFLVSFYNNEISEKSEIFDDQFSVERPDGSNFTLKIRSTKLEDSAMYFCASSQVSYEQYFGPGTRLTVT.

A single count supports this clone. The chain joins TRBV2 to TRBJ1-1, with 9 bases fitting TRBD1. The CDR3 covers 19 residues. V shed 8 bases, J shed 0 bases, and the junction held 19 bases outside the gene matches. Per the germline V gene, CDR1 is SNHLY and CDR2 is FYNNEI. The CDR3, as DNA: TGTGCCAGCTTACCCGACCCAACAGACAGGGGGATTTTGAACACTGAAGCTTTCTTT. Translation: CASLPDPTDRGILNTEAFF.

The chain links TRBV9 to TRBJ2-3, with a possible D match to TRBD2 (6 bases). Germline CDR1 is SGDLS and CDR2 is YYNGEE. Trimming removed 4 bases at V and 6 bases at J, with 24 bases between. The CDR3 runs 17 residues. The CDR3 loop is CASSFRGGGLAPDTQYF. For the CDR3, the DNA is TGTGCCAGCAGCTTTAGGGGTGGGGGACTCGCCCCGGATACGCAGTATTTT.

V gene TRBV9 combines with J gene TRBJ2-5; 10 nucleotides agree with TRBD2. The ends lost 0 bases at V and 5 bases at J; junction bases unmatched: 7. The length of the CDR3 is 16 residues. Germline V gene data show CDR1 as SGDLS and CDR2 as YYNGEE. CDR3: CASSVGTSGPRETQYF. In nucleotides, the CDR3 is TGTGCCAGCAGCGTAGGGACTAGCGGCCCCCGGGAGACCCAGTACTTC. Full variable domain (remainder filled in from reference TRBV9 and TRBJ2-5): DSGVTQTPKHLITATGQRVTLRCSPRSGDLSVYWYQQSLDQGLQFLIQYYNGEERAKGNILERFSAQQFPDLHSELNLSSLELGDSALYFCASSVGTSGPRETQYFGPGTRLLVL.

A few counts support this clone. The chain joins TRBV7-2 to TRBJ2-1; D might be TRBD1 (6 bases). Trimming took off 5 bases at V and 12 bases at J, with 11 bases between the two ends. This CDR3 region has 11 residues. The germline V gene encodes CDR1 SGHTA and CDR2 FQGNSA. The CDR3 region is CASSPQGRQFF. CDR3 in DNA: TGTGCCAGCAGCCCCCAGGGGCGGCAGTTCTTC. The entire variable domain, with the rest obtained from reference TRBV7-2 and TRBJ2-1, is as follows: GAGVSQSPSNKVTEKGKDVELRCDPISGHTALYWYRQSLGQGLEFLIYFQGNSAPDKSGLPSDRFSAERTGGSVSTLTIQRTQQEDSAVYLCASSPQGRQFFGPGTRLTVL.

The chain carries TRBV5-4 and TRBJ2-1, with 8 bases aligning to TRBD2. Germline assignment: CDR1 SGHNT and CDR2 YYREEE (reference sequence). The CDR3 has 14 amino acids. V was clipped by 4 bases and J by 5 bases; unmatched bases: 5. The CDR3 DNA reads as TGTGCCAGCAGCCAAGGCGGGGGGAACAATGAGCAGTTCTTC. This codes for CASSQGGGNNEQFF.

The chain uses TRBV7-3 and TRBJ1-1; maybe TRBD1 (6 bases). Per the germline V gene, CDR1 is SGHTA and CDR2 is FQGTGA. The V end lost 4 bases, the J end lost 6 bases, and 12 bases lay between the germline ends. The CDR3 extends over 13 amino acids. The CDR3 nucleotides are TGTGCCAGCAGCTCGACAGGCGACCCTGAAGCTTTCTTT. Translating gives CASSSTGDPEAFF.

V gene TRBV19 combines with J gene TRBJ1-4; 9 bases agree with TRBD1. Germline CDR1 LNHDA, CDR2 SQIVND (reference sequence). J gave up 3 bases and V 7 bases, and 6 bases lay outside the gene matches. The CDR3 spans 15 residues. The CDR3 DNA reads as TGTGCCAGTACCGGACAGGGGACAGCTAATGAAAAACTGTTTTTT. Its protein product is CASTGQGTANEKLFF.